The present TCR beta chain was sequenced within a study of low-dose radiotherapy and immunotherapy resistance in tumors. For the study at large: Patients of Cohort 1 had 0.5 Gy fractions every 2 weeks, which summed to 6.5 Gy. Those assigned to Cohort 2 were treated with 1 Gy per fraction every two weeks (13 Gy in total over 26 weeks). Aspirin 300 mg was given orally each day for four cycles from cycle 1 day 1. It was every two weeks, one day before radiation and immunotherapy, that intravenous cyclophosphamide 200 mg/m2 was given.

The CDR3 has 14 residues. V gave up 3 bases and J gave up 8 bases, with 11 bases separating them. The germline CDR1 and CDR2 sequences are KGHSH and LQKENI. TRAV- and TRBV-specific primers were used for first-strand cDNA, which covered alpha and beta chains. Over approximately 20 PCR cycles, TCRs were amplified from a constant-region primer and V-primer adapter. TCRdb independently ran MiXCR on the reads; one entry per CDR3 protein. The sample yields fewer than 20,000 distinct CDR3 sequences, around 74% seen once. This clonotype occurred a few times. The sequence was collected from a human donor with advanced metastatic prostate, ovarian, gallbladder or colorectal cancer (not recorded which). This table probably holds off-target reads from a library built for another chain. The chain is built from TRBV18 and TRBJ1-6; D possibly corresponds to TRBD1 (6 bases). In DNA, the CDR3 is TGTGCCAGCTCACCGGTACAGGGAGATTCACCCCTCCACTTT. Translating gives CASSPVQGDSPLHF.